Each of the 22 T cell receptor beta chains below was sequenced from the same sample in a study of chemoradiotherapy in HPV16-positive cancers. This table comes from immunoSEQ multiplex PCR, and its TCRdb copy is limited to in-frame clones, with some not included. This table has tens of thousands of clones, around 87% appearing once. The input for sequencing was blood, taken from a patient who underwent chemoradiotherapy. The receptors originated from a human donor with HPV-associated anogenital cancer.

The rearrangement joins TRBV14 to TRBJ1-6, with D hard to call. This CDR3 region has 13 residues. Germline V gene lookup returns CDR1 SGHDN and CDR2 FVKESK. V was shortened by 0 bases and J by 11 bases, with 8 bases between the two germline ends. Here the CDR3 reads CASSQDLLTPLHF. CDR3 DNA: TGTGCCAGCAGCCAAGATTTGTTAACACCCCTCCACTTT.

This chain links TRBV5-1 with TRBJ2-5; TRBD1 is a possible D gene (7 bases). The V gene's germline CDR1 is SGHRS and CDR2 YFSETQ. The CDR3 sequence is 14 residues long. With 0 bases removed from V and 5 bases from J, the gap between germline ends came to 11 bases. CDR3 sequence: CASSLDPGGETQYF. As DNA, the CDR3 is TGCGCCAGCAGCTTGGACCCAGGGGGGGAGACCCAGTACTTC.

The chain couples TRBV5-1 to TRBJ1-4; 9 bases agree with TRBD1. The CDR3 is made up of 18 amino acids. Germline CDR1 is SGHRS and CDR2 is YFSETQ. The V and J ends lost 0 bases and 0 bases, in that order; junction bases with no gene match: 6. The CDR3: CASSLGQGGPTTNEKLFF. CDR3 DNA sequence: TGCGCCAGCAGCTTGGGACAGGGGGGACCGACAACTAATGAAAAACTGTTTTTT.

CDR3 in DNA: TGTGCCAGCAGTTCAGGGATTGTACAGTCCAATCAGCCCCAGCATTTT. Translating gives CASSSGIVQSNQPQHF. V and J are TRBV28 and TRBJ1-5; D perhaps matches TRBD1 (5 bases). Per the germline V gene, CDR1 is MDHEN and CDR2 is SYDVKM. The CDR3 length is 16 residues. V was trimmed by 4 bases and J by 3 bases, leaving 16 bases between them.

The chain carries TRBV5-6 and TRBJ1-1; D may be TRBD1 (6 bases). The germline gives CDR1 SGHDT, CDR2 YYEEEE. V shed 4 bases and J shed 4 bases, with 17 bases lying between them. This CDR3 has 15 amino acids. In DNA, the CDR3 is TGTGCCAGCAGCGCTATCCTCAGGGGTCCCACTGAAGCTTTCTTT. This translates into CASSAILRGPTEAFF.

The chain combines TRBV19 with TRBJ1-3; tentatively, D is TRBD1 (6 bases). The CDR3 length is 13 residues. Trimming took 5 bases from V and 3 from J, leaving 8 bases between them. Germline CDR1 LNHDA, CDR2 SQIVND (reference sequence). CDR3 region: CASSGDIGNTIYF. For the CDR3, the DNA is TGTGCCAGTAGTGGGGACATTGGAAACACCATATATTTT.

J is TRBJ2-7 and V is TRBV6-1; 7 bases match TRBD2. Germline V gene lookup returns CDR1 MNHNS and CDR2 SASEGT. The CDR3 loop spans 14 amino acids. Trimming at V came to 6 bases and at J to 3 bases, leaving 8 bases not matched to a gene. The CDR3 DNA follows: TGTGCCAGCAGAGCTAGCGGATCCCGCTACGAGCAGTACTTC. The encoded protein is CASRASGSRYEQYF.

V and J are TRBV18 and TRBJ2-7; D is perhaps TRBD1 (5 bases). Per the germline V gene, CDR1 is KGHSH and CDR2 is LQKENI. This CDR3 spans 14 amino acids. With 4 bases removed from V and 1 base from J, the gap between germline ends came to 11 bases. In DNA, the CDR3 is TGTGCCAGCTCACTTTCACAGGTATCCTACGAGCAGTACTTC. Residues: CASSLSQVSYEQYF.

The J gene is TRBJ2-7, the V gene TRBV28; 8 bases align to TRBD1. CDR1 MDHEN and CDR2 SYDVKM come from the germline V gene. CDR3 size: 15 residues. Germline trimming cut 6 bases from V and 4 bases from J; bases unmatched to any gene: 11. Here the CDR3 DNA reads TGTGCCAGCAGGGGGGTCTACAGGGGGTTATACGAGCAGTACTTC. The encoded protein is CASRGVYRGLYEQYF. Using reference TRBV28 and TRBJ2-7 for the parts outside the CDR3, the full variable domain is DVKVTQSSRYLVKRTGEKVFLECVQDMDHENMFWYRQDPGLGLRLIYFSYDVKMKEKGDIPEGYSVSREKKERFSLILESASTNQTSMYLCASRGVYRGLYEQYFGPGTRLTVT.

This chain connects TRBV19 to TRBJ1-5; the D gene is possibly TRBD1 (5 bases). Germline CDR1 reads LNHDA; CDR2 reads SQIVND (reference sequence). V was trimmed by 4 bases and J by 0 bases, leaving 10 bases between them. The CDR3 length is 15 residues. CDR3 region: CASSTGRDSNQPQHF. The CDR3 DNA reads as TGTGCCAGTAGTACGGGGCGGGATAGCAATCAGCCCCAGCATTTT. Complete variable domain (other parts from reference TRBV19 and TRBJ1-5): DGGITQSPKYLFRKEGQNVTLSCEQNLNHDAMYWYRQDPGQGLRLIYYSQIVNDFQKGDIAEGYSVSREKKESFPLTVTSAQKNPTAFYLCASSTGRDSNQPQHFGDGTRLSIL.

V and J are TRBV19 and TRBJ1-2, with D tentatively TRBD1 (6 bases). The CDR3 sequence is 17 residues long. V dropped 2 bases and J dropped 6 bases, with 22 bases sitting between them. Germline V CDR1 and CDR2: LNHDA, SQIVND (reference sequence). CDR3: CASSIPVARGRPHGYTF. Written as DNA, the CDR3 is TGTGCCAGTAGTATACCTGTGGCCCGGGGGCGCCCCCATGGCTACACCTTC. The full variable domain, its missing parts supplied by reference TRBV19 and TRBJ1-2, is DGGITQSPKYLFRKEGQNVTLSCEQNLNHDAMYWYRQDPGQGLRLIYYSQIVNDFQKGDIAEGYSVSREKKESFPLTVTSAQKNPTAFYLCASSIPVARGRPHGYTFGSGTRLTVV.

The CDR3 DNA follows: TGCAGCGTTGAATGGGTCGCCTCGGCCAAAAACATTCAGTACTTC. Protein product: CSVEWVASAKNIQYF. The chain combines TRBV29-1 with TRBJ2-4, with D unresolved. The CDR3 runs 15 residues. CDR1 is SQVTM, CDR2 ANQGSEA, per germline. V was cut by 2 bases and J by 1 base, with 12 bases left in between.

This clone was seen once. This chain links TRBV7-6 with TRBJ2-2, with D possibly being TRBD1 or TRBD2 (5 bases each). The CDR3 totals 16 residues. Germline assignment: CDR1 SGHVS and CDR2 FNYEAQ. V gave up 4 bases and J gave up 7 bases, with 19 bases separating them. CDR3 sequence (DNA): TGTGCCAGCAGCTACCGGGACCCCGGTCCAGGCGGGGAGCTGTTTTTT. Its protein product is CASSYRDPGPGGELFF. The full variable domain, rest sourced from reference TRBV7-6 and TRBJ2-2, is GAGVSQSPRYKVTKRGQDVALRCDPISGHVSLYWYRQALGQGPEFLTYFNYEAQQDKSGLPNDRFSAERPEGSISTLTIQRTEQRDSAMYRCASSYRDPGPGGELFFGEGSRLTVL.

The rearrangement links TRBV6-6 to TRBJ2-5; perhaps D is TRBD1 or TRBD2 (5 bases each). The germline gives CDR1 MNHNY, CDR2 SVGAGI (reference sequence). V lost 0 bases, J lost 5 bases, and 10 bases lay in between. The CDR3 sequence is 14 residues long. The CDR3: CASSYSRGAETQYF. In nucleotides, the CDR3 is TGTGCCAGCAGTTACTCGAGGGGAGCGGAGACCCAGTACTTC.

The chain carries TRBV29-1 and TRBJ2-7; D is unclear. CDR1 SQVTM and CDR2 ANQGSEA come from the germline V gene. Trimming took off 6 bases at V and 5 bases at J, with 17 bases between the two ends. The CDR3 has 13 amino acids. CDR3 DNA: TGCAGCGTCGCGCCGAACCTACTCCACGAGCAGTACTTC. Residues: CSVAPNLLHEQYF.

The rearrangement joins TRBV7-9 to TRBJ1-5; maybe TRBD1 (6 bases). The CDR3 has 17 amino acids. V was pared by 1 base and J by 2 bases, with 15 bases between. Germline-derived CDR1 and CDR2 are SEHNR and FQNEAQ (reference sequence). The CDR3 DNA sequence: TGTGCCAGCAGCTTAGGGCGAGGGGGAGGGGGCAATCAGCCCCAGCATTTT. Translated, it gives CASSLGRGGGGNQPQHF.

The rearrangement links TRBV4-3 to TRBJ2-2; the match to TRBD2 covers 11 bases. This CDR3 has 18 amino acids. The J segment lost 10 bases and the V segment lost 3 bases, leaving 16 bases of the junction unmatched. The germline V gene has CDR1 LGHNA and CDR2 YSLEER. The CDR3 DNA is TGCGCCAGCAGCCAGCGACCGCCGGGACTAGCGGCGTCCGAGGAGCTGTTTTTT. Its translation is CASSQRPPGLAASEELFF.

The gene calls are TRBV29-1 and TRBJ1-2; D remains unclear. The CDR3 extends over 14 amino acids. The V and J ends lost 3 bases and 4 bases respectively, with 15 bases between them. Germline values: CDR1 SQVTM, CDR2 ANQGSEA. The CDR3 loop is CSVEVAGRLYGYTF. The CDR3 bases are TGCAGCGTTGAGGTTGCAGGCCGCCTCTATGGCTACACCTTC.

The genes are TRBV11-3 and TRBJ2-3; no firm D call. From germline, CDR1 is SGHNT and CDR2 YENEEA. Between the trimmed V and J ends, which lost 5 bases and 2 bases, there was a span of 14 bases. The CDR3 consists of 15 residues. CDR3 coding DNA: TGTGCCAGCAGCCCTTCAAATGAAAACACAGATACGCAGTATTTT. Translating gives CASSPSNENTDTQYF.

The chain couples TRBV27 to TRBJ1-1; TRBD1 matches 7 bases. Germline CDR1 reads MNHEY; CDR2 reads SMNVEV (reference sequence). V gave up 5 bases and J gave up 10 bases; unmatched junction bases: 7. This CDR3 comprises 12 residues. Here the CDR3 DNA reads TGTGCCAGCAGTGGGGACAGCCGCACAGCTTTCTTT. As protein: CASSGDSRTAFF.

The chain uses TRBV5-6 and TRBJ2-3; TRBD1 matches at 12 bases. This CDR3 is 16 amino acids long. Germline CDR1 and CDR2: SGHDT and YYEEEE. Trimming cost V 0 bases and J 5 bases; bases outside gene matches: 4. CDR3 in DNA: TGTGCCAGCAGCTTGGCCGGGACAGGGGGCATAGATACGCAGTATTTT. Translated, it gives CASSLAGTGGIDTQYF.

This clone was detected a few times. V usage is TRBV2 and J usage is TRBJ1-1, with D unclear. Between the trimmed V and J ends, which lost 7 bases and 1 base, there was a span of 10 bases. Germline V gene data show CDR1 as SNHLY and CDR2 as FYNNEI. CDR3 length equals 13 residues. This chain's CDR3 is CASTADWNTEAFF. The CDR3 DNA follows: TGTGCCAGCACGGCGGACTGGAACACTGAAGCTTTCTTT. Combining the CDR3 with reference TRBV2 and TRBJ1-1 gives the whole variable domain EPEVTQTPSHQVTQMGQEVILRCVPISNHLYFYWYRQILGQKVEFLVSFYNNEISEKSEIFDDQFSVERPDGSNFTLKIRSTKLEDSAMYFCASTADWNTEAFFGQGTRLTVV.